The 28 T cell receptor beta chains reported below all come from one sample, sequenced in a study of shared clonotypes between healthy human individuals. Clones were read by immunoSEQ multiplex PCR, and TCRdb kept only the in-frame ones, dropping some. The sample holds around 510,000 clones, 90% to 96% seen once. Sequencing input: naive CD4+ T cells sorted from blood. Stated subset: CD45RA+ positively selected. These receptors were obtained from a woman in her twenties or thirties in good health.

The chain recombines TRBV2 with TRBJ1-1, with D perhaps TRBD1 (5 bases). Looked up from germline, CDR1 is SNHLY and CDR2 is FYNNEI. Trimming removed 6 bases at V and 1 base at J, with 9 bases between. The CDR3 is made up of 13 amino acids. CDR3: CASRQDRNTEAFF. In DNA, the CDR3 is TGTGCCAGCAGACAAGACAGGAACACTGAAGCTTTCTTT.

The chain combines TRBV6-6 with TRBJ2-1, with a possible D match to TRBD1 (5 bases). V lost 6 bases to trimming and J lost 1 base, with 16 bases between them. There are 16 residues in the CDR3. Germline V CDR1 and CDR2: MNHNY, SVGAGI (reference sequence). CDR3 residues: CASRRARDGSYNEQFF. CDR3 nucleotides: TGTGCCAGCAGACGCGCCAGGGATGGGTCCTACAATGAGCAGTTCTTC.

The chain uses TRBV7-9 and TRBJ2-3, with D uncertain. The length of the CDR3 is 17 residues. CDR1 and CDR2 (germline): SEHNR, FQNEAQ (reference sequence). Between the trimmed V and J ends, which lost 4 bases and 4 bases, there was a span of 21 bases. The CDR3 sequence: CASSYLLGPLGPDTQYF. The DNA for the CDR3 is TGTGCCAGCAGCTACCTCCTCGGACCCTTAGGACCAGATACGCAGTATTTT.

The CDR3, as DNA: TGCGCCAGCAGCTTGTATGGTCAGGGAGGGGACACTGAAGCTTTCTTT. Amino acid sequence: CASSLYGQGGDTEAFF. The chain combines TRBV5-1 with TRBJ1-1; tentatively, D is TRBD1 (5 bases). Trimming left V 1 base short and J 3 bases short, with 16 bases between. CDR3 size: 16 residues. Germline CDR1 is SGHRS and CDR2 is YFSETQ.

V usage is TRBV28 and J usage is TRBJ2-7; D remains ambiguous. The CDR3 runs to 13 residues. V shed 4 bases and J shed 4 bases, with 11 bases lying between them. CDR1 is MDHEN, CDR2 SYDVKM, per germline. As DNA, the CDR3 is TGTGCCAGCAGTTCCTCAGCTAGGTACGAGCAGTACTTC. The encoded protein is CASSSSARYEQYF.

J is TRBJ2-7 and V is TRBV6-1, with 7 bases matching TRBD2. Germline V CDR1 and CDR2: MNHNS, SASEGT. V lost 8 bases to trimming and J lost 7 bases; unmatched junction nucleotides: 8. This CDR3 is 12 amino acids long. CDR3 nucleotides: TGTGCCAGCCTCATAAGGCGGGGGGAGCAGTACTTC. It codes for CASLIRRGEQYF.

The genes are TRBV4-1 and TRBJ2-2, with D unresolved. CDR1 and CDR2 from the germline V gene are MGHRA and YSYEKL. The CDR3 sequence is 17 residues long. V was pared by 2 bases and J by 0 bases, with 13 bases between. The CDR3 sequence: CASSQRSVQANTGELFF. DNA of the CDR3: TGCGCCAGCAGCCAAAGATCAGTCCAGGCGAACACCGGGGAGCTGTTTTTT.

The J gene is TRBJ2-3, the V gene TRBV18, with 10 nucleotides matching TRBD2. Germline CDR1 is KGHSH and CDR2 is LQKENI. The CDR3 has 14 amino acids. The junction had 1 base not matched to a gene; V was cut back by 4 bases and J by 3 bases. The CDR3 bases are TGTGCCAGCTCACAACTAGCGGGAACAGATACGCAGTATTTT. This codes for CASSQLAGTDTQYF.

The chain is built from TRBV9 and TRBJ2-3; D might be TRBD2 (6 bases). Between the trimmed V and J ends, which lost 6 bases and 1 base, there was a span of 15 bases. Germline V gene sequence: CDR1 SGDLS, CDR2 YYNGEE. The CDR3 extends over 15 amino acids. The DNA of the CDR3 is TGTGCCAGCAAGAACCCCGGGGGAGGCACAGATACGCAGTATTTT. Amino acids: CASKNPGGGTDTQYF.

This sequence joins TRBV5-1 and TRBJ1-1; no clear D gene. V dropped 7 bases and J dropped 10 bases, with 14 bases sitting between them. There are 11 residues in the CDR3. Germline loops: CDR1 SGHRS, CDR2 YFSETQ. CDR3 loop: CASGEGKIAFF. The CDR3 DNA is TGCGCCAGCGGCGAAGGAAAGATAGCTTTCTTT.

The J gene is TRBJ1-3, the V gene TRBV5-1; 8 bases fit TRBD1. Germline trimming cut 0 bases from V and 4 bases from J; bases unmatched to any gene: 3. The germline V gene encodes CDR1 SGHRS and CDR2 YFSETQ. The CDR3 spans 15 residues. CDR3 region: CASSLARGQGNTIYF. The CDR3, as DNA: TGCGCCAGCAGCTTGGCCAGGGGGCAAGGAAACACCATATATTTT.

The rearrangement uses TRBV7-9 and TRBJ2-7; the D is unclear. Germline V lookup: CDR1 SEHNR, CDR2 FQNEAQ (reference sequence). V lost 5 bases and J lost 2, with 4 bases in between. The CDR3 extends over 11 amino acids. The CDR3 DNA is TGTGCCAGCAGCGTAACCTACGAGCAGTACTTC. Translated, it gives CASSVTYEQYF.

This chain's CDR3 is CASSMRRDPAYEQYF. The CDR3 region has the DNA TGTGCCAGTAGTATGAGGAGGGACCCCGCCTACGAGCAGTACTTC. V gene TRBV19 combines with J gene TRBJ2-7; maybe TRBD2 (6 bases). The V end lost 3 bases, the J end lost 2 bases, and 14 bases lay between the germline ends. The CDR3 is made up of 15 amino acids. Germline V gives CDR1 LNHDA, CDR2 SQIVND (reference sequence). Drawing the rest from reference TRBV19 and TRBJ2-7, the complete variable domain is DGGITQSPKYLFRKEGQNVTLSCEQNLNHDAMYWYRQDPGQGLRLIYYSQIVNDFQKGDIAEGYSVSREKKESFPLTVTSAQKNPTAFYLCASSMRRDPAYEQYFGPGTRLTVT.

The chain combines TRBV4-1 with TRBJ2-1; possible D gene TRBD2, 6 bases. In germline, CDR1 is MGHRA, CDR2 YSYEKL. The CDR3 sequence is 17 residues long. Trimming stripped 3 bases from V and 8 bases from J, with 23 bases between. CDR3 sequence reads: CASSQWTPGLRPHEQFF. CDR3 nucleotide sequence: TGCGCCAGCAGCCAGTGGACTCCGGGACTCCGTCCCCATGAGCAGTTCTTC.

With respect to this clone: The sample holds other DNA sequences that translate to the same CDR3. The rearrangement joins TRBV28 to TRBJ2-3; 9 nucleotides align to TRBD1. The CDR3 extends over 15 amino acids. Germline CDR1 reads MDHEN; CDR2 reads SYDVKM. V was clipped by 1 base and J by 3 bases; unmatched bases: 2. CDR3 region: CASSLSQGATDTQYF. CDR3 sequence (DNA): TGTGCCAGCAGTTTATCACAGGGGGCGACAGATACGCAGTATTTT.

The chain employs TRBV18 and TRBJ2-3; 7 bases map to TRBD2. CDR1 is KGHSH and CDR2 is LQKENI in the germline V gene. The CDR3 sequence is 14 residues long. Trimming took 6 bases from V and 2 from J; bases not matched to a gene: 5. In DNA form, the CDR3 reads TGTGCCAGCTCTCAGCGGGAACTCACAGATACGCAGTATTTT. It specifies CASSQRELTDTQYF.

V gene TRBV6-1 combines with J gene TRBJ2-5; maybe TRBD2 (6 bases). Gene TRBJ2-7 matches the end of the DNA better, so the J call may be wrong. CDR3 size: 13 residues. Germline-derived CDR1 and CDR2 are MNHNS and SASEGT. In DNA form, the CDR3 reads TGTGCCAGCAGTGAAGTGGGGGGCTACGAGCAGTACTTC. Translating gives CASSEVGGYEQYF.

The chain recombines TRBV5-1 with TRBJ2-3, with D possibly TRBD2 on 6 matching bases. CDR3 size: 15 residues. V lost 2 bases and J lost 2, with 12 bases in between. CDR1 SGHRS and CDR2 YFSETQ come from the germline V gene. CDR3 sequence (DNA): TGCGCCAGCAGCTTTTCCTCGGGAGTCACAGATACGCAGTATTTT. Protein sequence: CASSFSSGVTDTQYF.

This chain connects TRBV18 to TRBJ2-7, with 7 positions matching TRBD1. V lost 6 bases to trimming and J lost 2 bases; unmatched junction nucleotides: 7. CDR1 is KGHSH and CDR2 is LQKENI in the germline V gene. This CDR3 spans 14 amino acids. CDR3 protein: CASSTRQGTYEQYF. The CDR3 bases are TGTGCCAGCTCGACCCGACAGGGAACCTACGAGCAGTACTTC.

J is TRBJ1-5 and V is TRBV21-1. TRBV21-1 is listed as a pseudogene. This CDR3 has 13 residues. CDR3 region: CASRGGANQPQHF. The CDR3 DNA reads TGTGCCAGCAGGGGCGGGGCCAATCAGCCCCAGCATTTT.

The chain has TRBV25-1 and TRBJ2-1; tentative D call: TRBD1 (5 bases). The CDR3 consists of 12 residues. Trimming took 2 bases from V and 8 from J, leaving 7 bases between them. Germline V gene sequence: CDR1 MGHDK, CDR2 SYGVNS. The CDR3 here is CASSEQGYEQFF. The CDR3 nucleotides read TGTGCCAGCAGTGAACAGGGTTATGAGCAGTTCTTC.

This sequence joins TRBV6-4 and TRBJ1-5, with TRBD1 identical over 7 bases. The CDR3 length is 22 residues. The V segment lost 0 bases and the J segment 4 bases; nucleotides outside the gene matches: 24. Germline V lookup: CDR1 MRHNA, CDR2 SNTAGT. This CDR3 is CASSDSTPLGRGVFRPNQPQHF. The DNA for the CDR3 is TGTGCCAGCAGTGACTCGACGCCCCTCGGCAGGGGGGTCTTTAGGCCGAATCAGCCCCAGCATTTT.

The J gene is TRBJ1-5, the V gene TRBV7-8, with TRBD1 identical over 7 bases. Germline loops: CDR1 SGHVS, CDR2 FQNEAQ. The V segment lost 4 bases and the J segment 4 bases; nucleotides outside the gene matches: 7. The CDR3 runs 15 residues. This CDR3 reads CASSSGTVTNQPQHF. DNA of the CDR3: TGTGCCAGCAGCTCTGGGACAGTGACGAATCAGCCCCAGCATTTT.

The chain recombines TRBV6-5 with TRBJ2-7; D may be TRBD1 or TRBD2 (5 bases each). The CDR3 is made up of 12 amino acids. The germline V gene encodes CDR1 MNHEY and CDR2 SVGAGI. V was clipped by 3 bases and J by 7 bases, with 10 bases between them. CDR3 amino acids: CASSYGTGEQYF. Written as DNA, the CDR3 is TGTGCCAGCAGTTATGGGACGGGGGAGCAGTACTTC.

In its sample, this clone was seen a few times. The CDR3 reads CASSERTGPGKGGQYF. As DNA, the CDR3 is TGTGCCAGTAGTGAGCGGACAGGGCCCGGCAAAGGGGGTCAGTACTTC. The chain employs TRBV19 and TRBJ2-4, with 8 bases matching TRBD1. The CDR3 length is 16 residues. Per germline, CDR1 LNHDA and CDR2 SQIVND (reference sequence). The J segment lost 12 bases and the V segment lost 5 bases, leaving 18 bases of the junction unmatched. Full variable domain (outside the CDR3, taken from reference TRBV19 and TRBJ2-4): DGGITQSPKYLFRKEGQNVTLSCEQNLNHDAMYWYRQDPGQGLRLIYYSQIVNDFQKGDIAEGYSVSREKKESFPLTVTSAQKNPTAFYLCASSERTGPGKGGQYFGAGTRLSVL.

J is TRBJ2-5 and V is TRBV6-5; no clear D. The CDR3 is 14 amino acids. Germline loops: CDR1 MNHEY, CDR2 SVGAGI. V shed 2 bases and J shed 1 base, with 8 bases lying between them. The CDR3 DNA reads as TGTGCCAGCAGTTACGGCAGGCCCCAAGAGACCCAGTACTTC. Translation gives CASSYGRPQETQYF.

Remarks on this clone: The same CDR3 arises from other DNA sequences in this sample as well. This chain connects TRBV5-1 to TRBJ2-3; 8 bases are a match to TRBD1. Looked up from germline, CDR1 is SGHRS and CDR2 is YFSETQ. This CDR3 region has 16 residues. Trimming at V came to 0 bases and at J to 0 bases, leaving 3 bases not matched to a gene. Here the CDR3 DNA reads TGCGCCAGCAGCTTGGGTCAGGGGGCCAGCACAGATACGCAGTATTTT. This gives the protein CASSLGQGASTDTQYF.

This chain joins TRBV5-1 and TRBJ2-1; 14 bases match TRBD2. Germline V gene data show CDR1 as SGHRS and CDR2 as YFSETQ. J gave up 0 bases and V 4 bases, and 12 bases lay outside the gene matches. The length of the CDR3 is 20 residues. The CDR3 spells CASSPTPRTSGRSSYNEQFF. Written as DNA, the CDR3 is TGCGCCAGCAGCCCAACACCTCGGACTAGCGGGAGGAGCTCCTACAATGAGCAGTTCTTC.